Each of the 5 T cell receptor beta chains below was sequenced from the same sample in a study of shared clonotypes between healthy human individuals. Clones were read by immunoSEQ multiplex PCR, and TCRdb kept only the in-frame ones, dropping some. The table has 950,000 to 1,200,000 clones, 77% seen once; the top ten hold roughly 0.9%. Sequenced input: memory CD4+ T cells from PBMCs. Sample subset: CD45RA-negative fraction. The origin of the receptors is a man aged 18 to 30 in good health. Some clones in this sample may be carry-over from other donors' samples.

This clone was detected once. CDR3 loop: CASSLSRGYTEAFF. The CDR3 DNA follows: TGTGCCAGCAGCCTATCGAGAGGGTACACTGAAGCTTTCTTT. The genes are TRBV7-9 and TRBJ1-1; D unresolved. Per the germline V gene, CDR1 is SEHNR and CDR2 is FQNEAQ (reference sequence). This CDR3 has 14 amino acids. V lost 5 bases to trimming and J lost 3 bases, with 13 bases between them.

The chain links TRBV5-4 to TRBJ1-2, with TRBD1 matching over 7 bases. Germline V lookup: CDR1 SGHNT, CDR2 YYREEE (reference sequence). This CDR3 comprises 15 residues. J lost 6 bases, V lost 4 bases, and 12 bases had no gene match. The DNA for the CDR3 is TGTGCCAGCAGCCCCGACCCGCTGACAGGGAATGGCTACACCTTC. Amino acid sequence: CASSPDPLTGNGYTF. Full variable domain (missing parts from reference TRBV5-4 and TRBJ1-2): ETGVTQSPTHLIKTRGQQVTLRCSSQSGHNTVSWYQQALGQGPQFIFQYYREEENGRGNFPPRFSGLQFPNYSSELNVNALELDDSALYLCASSPDPLTGNGYTFGSGTRLTVV.

This clone was observed once. The V call is TRBV15, the J call TRBJ2-1; TRBD1 matches 7 bases. The CDR3 consists of 16 residues. The V gene's germline CDR1 is LNHNV and CDR2 YYDKDF (reference sequence). V gave up 4 bases and J gave up 5 bases; unmatched junction bases: 11. The CDR3 loop is CATSNILGQSHNEQFF. The CDR3 region has the DNA TGTGCCACCAGCAATATACTGGGACAGTCGCACAATGAGCAGTTCTTC.

This chain uses TRBV5-1 with TRBJ2-7; D ambiguous. Trimming cost V 1 base and J 5 bases, with 13 bases left between them. The CDR3 loop spans 14 amino acids. Germline loops: CDR1 SGHRS, CDR2 YFSETQ. The CDR3 reads CASSLKAGRDEQYF. The CDR3 region has the DNA TGCGCCAGCAGCTTGAAAGCCGGTCGGGACGAGCAGTACTTC.

The rearrangement joins TRBV2 to TRBJ2-2; no reliable D call. CDR3 size: 11 residues. Germline CDR1 reads SNHLY; CDR2 reads FYNNEI. Between the trimmed V and J ends, which lost 1 base and 9 bases, there was a span of 3 bases. CDR3 loop: CASSEEWELFF. In DNA form, the CDR3 reads TGTGCCAGCAGTGAAGAGTGGGAGCTGTTTTTT.